This is a list of T cell receptor beta chains from one sample in a study of human thymus T cells. Profiling relied on immunoSEQ multiplex PCR, and the TCRdb table lists in-frame clones only, not all of them. The sample lists some 120,000 clones; 90% to 95% were seen once. The source material was thymus tissue. The receptors were gathered from a boy less than two years old with a congenital heart defect but otherwise immunologically healthy. The CDR3 runs from the conserved cysteine through the conserved F or W. D genes are given only for firm matches. A row's size may be missing; if present it is once, few, many or a size class.

CASSSYSGGLYNEQFF | TGTGCCAGCAGTTCCTATAGCGGGGGTCTCTACAATGAGCAGTTCTTC | TRBV28 | - | TRBJ2-1 | TRBD2
CASSEDKRPPAEAFF | TGTGCCAGCAGTGAGGACAAAAGGCCCCCTGCTGAAGCTTTCTTT | TRBV2 | few | TRBJ1-1 | -
CAPGAPFGDYGYTF | TGTGCCCCCGGGGCACCATTCGGTGACTATGGCTACACCTTC | TRBV10-3 | - | TRBJ1-2 | -
CASSLGGGQISNQPQHF | TGTGCCAGCAGCTTAGGCGGGGGACAGATTAGCAATCAGCCCCAGCATTTT | TRBV7-9 | - | TRBJ1-5 | TRBD1
CASNHPGAGGKDTQYF | TGTGCCAGCAACCATCCAGGAGCGGGGGGGAAAGATACGCAGTATTTT | TRBV7-2 | - | TRBJ2-3 | TRBD2
CASSLVGDTQYF | TGTGCCAGCAGCTTAGTGGGAGATACGCAGTATTTT | TRBV7-3 | - | TRBJ2-3 | -
CTSSQEPGPPVETQYF | TGCACCAGCAGCCAAGAACCGGGACCCCCTGTAGAGACCCAGTACTTC | TRBV1 | - | TRBJ2-5 | -
CASSQVLPGQGTIASGNTIYF | TGTGCCAGCAGCCAAGTCCTACCGGGACAGGGGACAATCGCCTCTGGAAACACCATATATTTT | TRBV4-2 | - | TRBJ1-3 | TRBD1
CASSLEAISGNTIYF | TGCGCCAGCAGCCTCGAGGCTATTTCTGGAAACACCATATATTTT | TRBV4-3 | - | TRBJ1-3 | -
CASSPGLAGGPEQFF | TGTGCCAGCAGCCCCGGACTAGCGGGGGGCCCGGAGCAGTTCTTC | TRBV14 | - | TRBJ2-1 | TRBD2
CASSPLGLVSSYEQYF | TGTGCCAGCAGCCCTTTAGGACTAGTGAGCTCCTACGAGCAGTACTTC | TRBV6-6 | - | TRBJ2-7 | TRBD2
CASSLDAGGPGEINIQYF | TGTGCCAGCAGCTTAGACGCGGGGGGGCCGGGAGAGATAAACATTCAGTACTTC | TRBV7-2 | - | TRBJ2-4 | TRBD2
CASSHRDTVSGNTIYF | TGTGCCAGCAGCCATCGTGACACCGTCTCTGGAAACACCATATATTTT | TRBV14 | - | TRBJ1-3 | -
CASSPPTGTGGGYTF | TGTGCCAGCTCACCCCCCACCGGGACAGGGGGCGGCTACACCTTC | TRBV28 | - | TRBJ1-2 | TRBD1
CASYRQGLANEQFF | TGTGCCAGCTACAGACAGGGTTTGGCCAATGAGCAGTTCTTC | TRBV18 | - | TRBJ2-1 | TRBD1
CAWFLLGSGSYNEQFF | TGTGCCTGGTTTCTTCTAGGTAGCGGCTCCTACAATGAGCAGTTCTTC | TRBV30 | - | TRBJ2-1 | -
CASSQVRDRENQPQHF | TGCGCCAGCAGCCAAGTCCGGGACAGGGAAAATCAGCCCCAGCATTTT | TRBV4-1 | - | TRBJ1-5 | TRBD1
CAISSQGGLNYGYTF | TGTGCCATCAGCTCACAGGGGGGCTTAAACTATGGCTACACCTTC | TRBV10-3 | - | TRBJ1-2 | TRBD1
CASSQENYGYTF | TGCGCCAGCAGCCAAGAGAACTATGGCTACACCTTC | TRBV4-1 | - | TRBJ1-2 | -
CASSVAGASSTDTQYF | TGTGCCAGCAGCGTAGCGGGGGCATCTAGCACAGATACGCAGTATTTT | TRBV9 | - | TRBJ2-3 | -
CASSQDFDSSYEQYF | TGCGCCAGCAGCCAAGATTTCGACAGCTCCTACGAGCAGTACTTC | TRBV4-3 | - | TRBJ2-7 | -
CASSVGDFSYNEQFF | TGTGCCAGCAGCGTAGGGGACTTCTCCTACAATGAGCAGTTCTTC | TRBV9 | - | TRBJ2-1 | -
CASSIEERLTDTQYF | TGTGCCAGTAGTATAGAGGAGCGTCTCACAGATACGCAGTATTTT | TRBV19 | - | TRBJ2-3 | -
CASSQGLEEQFF | TGTGCCAGCAGTCAAGGACTAGAAGAGCAGTTCTTC | TRBV27 | - | TRBJ2-1 | TRBD2
CASSIGRARQGRLDTEAFF | TGTGCCAGTAGTATAGGGAGGGCGCGACAGGGACGGCTGGACACTGAAGCTTTCTTT | TRBV19 | - | TRBJ1-1 | TRBD1
CASSVAGRSTDTQYF | TGTGCCAGCAGCGTTGCCGGACGGAGCACAGATACGCAGTATTTT | TRBV9 | - | TRBJ2-3 | -
CASSLTRSGSSYNEQFF | TGTGCCAGCAGTTTAACAAGAAGCGGGAGCTCCTACAATGAGCAGTTCTTC | TRBV27 | - | TRBJ2-1 | TRBD2
CASSSGLAGTDTQYF | TGTGCCAGCAGCTCGGGACTAGCGGGGACAGATACGCAGTATTTT | TRBV7-2 | - | TRBJ2-3 | TRBD2
CASIPGGELLKAFF | TGTGCCAGCATACCGGGGGGTGAGCTCCTTAAAGCTTTCTTT | TRBV6-6 | - | TRBJ1-1 | -
CASSQGRDGYTF | TGTGCCAGCAGCCAAGGTCGGGACGGCTACACCTTC | TRBV4-2 | - | TRBJ1-2 | -
CASSLKGTGGAKTEAFF | TGCGCCAGCAGCTTGAAAGGGACAGGGGGCGCAAAAACTGAAGCTTTCTTT | TRBV5-1 | - | TRBJ1-1 | TRBD1
CASSQSWGGDIDEQFF | TGCGCCAGCAGTCAATCGTGGGGGGGGGATATTGATGAGCAGTTCTTC | TRBV23-1 | - | TRBJ2-1 | TRBD2
CASSPRGETQYF | TGTGCCAGCAGTCCCCGTGGAGAGACCCAGTACTTC | TRBV6-5 | - | TRBJ2-5 | -
CASSQDGGTRETQYF | TGTGCCAGCAGCCAAGATGGTGGGACGAGGGAGACCCAGTACTTC | TRBV4-2 | - | TRBJ2-5 | -
CATSRGGSGGDNEQFF | TGTGCCACCAGCAGAGGTGGTAGCGGGGGGGACAATGAGCAGTTCTTC | TRBV15 | once | TRBJ2-1 | TRBD2
CASSVAAQNIQYF | TGCGCCAGCAGTGTAGCAGCCCAAAACATTCAGTACTTC | TRBV10-2 | - | TRBJ2-4 | -
CASSQDLETYEQYF | TGCGCCAGCAGCCAAGATCTTGAAACCTACGAGCAGTACTTC | TRBV4-3 | - | TRBJ2-7 | -
CASSYRYRAMNTEAFF | TGTGCCAGCAGTTACCGGTATCGGGCCATGAACACTGAAGCTTTCTTT | TRBV6-5 | - | TRBJ1-1 | -
CASSLGHQPLYSNQPQHF | TGTGCCAGCAGCTTGGGACATCAACCCCTTTATAGCAATCAGCCCCAGCATTTT | TRBV5-6 | once | TRBJ1-5 | -
CASSEVGEKLFF | TGTGCCAGCTCAGAGGTTGGTGAAAAACTGTTTTTT | TRBV18 | - | TRBJ1-4 | -
CASVPRGESTDTQYF | TGCGCCAGCGTCCCGCGGGGGGAAAGCACAGATACGCAGTATTTT | TRBV10-2 | once | TRBJ2-3 | TRBD2
CASSYKPSDNYGYTF | TGTGCCAGCAGTTACAAACCGTCCGATAACTATGGCTACACCTTC | TRBV6-6 | once | TRBJ1-2 | -
CASSSRRTDYGYTF | TGTGCCAGCAGCTCTCGGCGGACTGACTATGGCTACACCTTC | TRBV6-5 | few | TRBJ1-2 | -
CASSPDRNRRNEQFF | TGTGCCAGCAGCCCGGACAGGAATAGGCGCAATGAGCAGTTCTTC | TRBV28 | - | TRBJ2-1 | TRBD1
CASSQNGGAVGETQYF | TGCGCCAGCAGCCAAAACGGGGGGGCCGTAGGAGAGACCCAGTACTTC | TRBV4-1 | - | TRBJ2-5 | TRBD2
CASSQDLRRGRGNTIYF | TGTGCCAGCAGCCAAGATCTTAGACGGGGTAGAGGAAACACCATATATTTT | TRBV14 | - | TRBJ1-3 | -
CAWSEEGSNQPQHF | TGTGCCTGGAGTGAGGAGGGGAGCAATCAGCCCCAGCATTTT | TRBV30 | - | TRBJ1-5 | -